This TCR beta chain was retrieved from a study of shared clonotypes between healthy human individuals. The germline CDR1 and CDR2 sequences are LGHNA and YNFKEQ. V dropped 7 bases and J dropped 8 bases, with 16 bases sitting between them. There are 13 residues in the CDR3. About 100 million PBMCs were counted before genomic DNA extraction. Across several immunoSEQ plates, the genomic DNA of each subset was split evenly. Some clones are missing from TCRdb's copy, which holds only in-frame ones; the method was immunoSEQ multiplex PCR. Here the sample spans about 490,000 clones, around 80% being singletons. This clone was counted between two and nine times. What it binds is unknown. Study findings and constraints: Sampling used blood alone; tissue repertoires probably differ.

This rearrangement joins TRBV4-2 to TRBJ2-3, with TRBD2 as a possible D gene (7 bases). This TCR derives from a woman between 35 and 50 years old in good health. Some clones in this sample may be carry-over from other donors' samples. Sequencing used PBMCs. DNA of the CDR3: TGTGCCAGCACCCTCACGGGGGGCGGTACGCAGTATTTT. Its translation: CASTLTGGGTQYF.